The 19 T cell receptor beta chains below come from one sample, sequenced in a study of T-cell reconstitution after alpha-beta-depleted transplantation in children. The library targeted TCRbeta and was prepared with unique molecular identifiers. Using its own MiXCR run on the PCR reads, TCRdb lists one record per CDR3 protein. The sample contains roughly 100,000 distinct CDR3 sequences, 4.5% to 7.5% of which appear only once. Specimen: PBMCs, mostly from graft donor cells, collected 60 days after TCRalphabeta/CD19-depleted stem cell transplant. Receptors originate from a female patient aged 2-9 years who had a stem cell transplant for Fanconi anemia, so the T cells may come from the graft donor.

This clonotype has at least ten counts. J is TRBJ2-7 and V is TRBV28, with D possibly called TRBD1 or TRBD2 (7 bases each). The CDR3 extends over 15 amino acids. CDR1 and CDR2 (germline): MDHEN, SYDVKM. The germline V and J ends were trimmed by 7 bases and 3 bases, with 19 bases remaining between them. CDR3 region: CASTSGGGPIYEQYF. The CDR3, as DNA: TGTGCCAGCACGTCAGGGGGGGGGCCCATCTACGAGCAGTACTTC.

This clonotype was recorded at least ten times. The chain links TRBV13 to TRBJ2-2; TRBD2 matches at 10 bases. Unmatched junction bases numbered 7, after V lost 2 bases and J lost 1 base. Germline CDR1 and CDR2: PRHDT and FYEKMQ (reference sequence). The CDR3 sequence is 18 residues long. CDR3 residues: CASSLSGGLAENTGELFF. The CDR3 DNA is TGTGCCAGCAGCTTAAGTGGTGGACTAGCGGAGAACACCGGGGAGCTGTTTTTT.

The table lists this clonotype with many counts. The rearrangement joins TRBV18 to TRBJ2-2, with 7 nucleotides matching TRBD1. Germline lookup yields CDR1 KGHSH and CDR2 LQKENI. The J segment lost 5 bases and the V segment lost 3 bases, leaving 0 bases of the junction unmatched. The length of the CDR3 is 13 residues. CDR3 DNA sequence: TGTGCCAGCTCACCGGGACAGACCGGGGAGCTGTTTTTT. It encodes CASSPGQTGELFF. Based on the CDR3 plus reference TRBV18 and TRBJ2-2, the full variable domain is NAGVMQNPRHLVRRRGQEARLRCSPMKGHSHVYWYRQLPEEGLKFMVYLQKENIIDESGMPKERFSAEFPKEGPSILRIQQVVRGDSAAYFCASSPGQTGELFFGEGSRLTVL.

The chain carries TRBV27 and TRBJ2-7, with 7 bases identical to TRBD1. The CDR3 loop spans 14 amino acids. Trimming took 5 bases from V and 6 from J; bases not matched to a gene: 10. CDR1 is MNHEY, CDR2 SMNVEV, per germline (reference sequence). This CDR3 is CASSPGTVPREQYF. The CDR3 nucleotides are TGTGCCAGCAGTCCCGGGACAGTACCCCGCGAGCAGTACTTC.

This clonotype has a count of ten or more. This chain joins TRBV28 and TRBJ2-1, with D possibly being TRBD2 (5 bases). The V and J ends lost 5 bases and 3 bases respectively, with 14 bases between them. In germline, CDR1 is MDHEN, CDR2 SYDVKM. The CDR3 loop spans 15 amino acids. CDR3 in amino acids: CASSLPTRGYNEQFF. The CDR3, as DNA: TGTGCCAGCAGTCTACCGACCCGGGGCTACAATGAGCAGTTCTTC.

The chain links TRBV5-1 to TRBJ2-1; TRBD2 matches at 9 bases. The V and J ends lost 4 bases and 8 bases, in that order; junction bases with no gene match: 16. Germline V CDR1 and CDR2: SGHRS, YFSETQ. The CDR3 covers 17 residues. This CDR3 is CASSPARLAVTTDEQFF. CDR3 in DNA: TGCGCCAGCAGCCCCGCTCGACTAGCGGTTACTACGGATGAGCAGTTCTTC. Full variable domain (outside the CDR3, taken from reference TRBV5-1 and TRBJ2-1): KAGVTQTPRYLIKTRGQQVTLSCSPISGHRSVSWYQQTPGQGLQFLFEYFSETQRNKGNFPGRFSGRQFSNSRSEMNVSTLELGDSALYLCASSPARLAVTTDEQFFGPGTRLTVL.

This clonotype was observed a few times. V usage is TRBV18 and J usage is TRBJ2-7; 7 positions agree with TRBD1. The CDR3 extends over 14 amino acids. Germline V gene data show CDR1 as KGHSH and CDR2 as LQKENI. V lost 4 bases, J lost 3 bases, and 6 bases stayed unmatched. The CDR3, as DNA: TGTGCCAGCTCACTCGACAGGGCGTTCTACGAGCAGTACTTC. It codes for CASSLDRAFYEQYF.

This clonotype was detected a few times. This rearrangement joins TRBV27 to TRBJ2-3, with a tentative D call TRBD2 (5 bases). CDR3 length: 12 amino acids. V dropped 3 bases and J dropped 8 bases, with 9 bases sitting between them. The germline V gene has CDR1 MNHEY and CDR2 SMNVEV (reference sequence). The CDR3 reads CASSFSEGTQYF. Here the CDR3 DNA reads TGTGCCAGCAGTTTTTCCGAGGGTACGCAGTATTTT.

Many counts were recorded for this clonotype. The chain carries TRBV3-1 and TRBJ2-3, with D hard to call. CDR1 and CDR2 from the germline V gene are LGHDT and YNNKEL (reference sequence). This CDR3 has 13 amino acids. The V and J ends lost 0 bases and 6 bases respectively, with 7 bases between them. Here the CDR3 reads CASSQDSGDTQYF. CDR3 nucleotide sequence: TGTGCCAGCAGCCAAGATTCTGGGGATACGCAGTATTTT.

This clonotype was picked up many times. This chain links TRBV5-1 with TRBJ2-3, with TRBD2 matching 7 bases. Germline assignment: CDR1 SGHRS and CDR2 YFSETQ. V lost 1 base and J lost 2; bases outside the gene matches: 7. This CDR3 has 16 residues. For the CDR3, the DNA is TGCGCCAGCAGCTTGTCGACTAGCAGAGCCACAGATACGCAGTATTTT. This sequence encodes CASSLSTSRATDTQYF.

The chain combines TRBV28 with TRBJ2-7, with D perhaps given as TRBD1 or TRBD2 (6 bases each). Germline CDR1 is MDHEN and CDR2 is SYDVKM. CDR3 size: 16 residues. The germline V and J ends were trimmed by 2 bases and 8 bases, with 22 bases remaining between them. CDR3 loop: CASSLAGTHREAQQYF. For the CDR3, the DNA is TGTGCCAGCAGTTTAGCGGGCACCCACAGGGAGGCACAGCAGTACTTC.

The table lists this clonotype with many counts. The gene calls are TRBV29-1 and TRBJ2-7, with a weak D call TRBD2 (5 bases). This CDR3 comprises 13 residues. Germline CDR1 and CDR2: SQVTM and ANQGSEA. V dropped 4 bases and J dropped 7 bases, with 17 bases sitting between them. CDR3 protein: CSVGRRQPGEQYF. Written as DNA, the CDR3 is TGCAGCGTTGGTAGGCGACAACCGGGGGAGCAGTACTTC.

This clonotype appeared many times. The gene calls are TRBV12-3 or TRBV12-4 and TRBJ1-5; D is perhaps TRBD1 (6 bases). This CDR3 is built from 15 residues. Trimming shortened V by 3 bases and J by 7 bases, and 16 bases separated the two germline ends. CDR3 DNA: TGTGCCAGCAGTTTCGGTAAGGGGGTAGAACAGCCCCAGCATTTT. Protein: CASSFGKGVEQPQHF.

This clonotype was counted ten times or more. The J gene is TRBJ2-2, the V gene TRBV12-3 or TRBV12-4, with 8 positions matching TRBD2. This CDR3 has 15 amino acids. V lost 2 bases, J lost 3 bases, and 2 bases stayed unmatched. Written as DNA, the CDR3 is TGTGCCAGCAGTTTACGGACTAGCCACACCGGGGAGCTGTTTTTT. Protein product: CASSLRTSHTGELFF.

This clonotype was detected a few times. The V call is TRBV5-6, the J call TRBJ2-1; 13 bases are a match to TRBD2. The germline V gene has CDR1 SGHDT and CDR2 YYEEEE. This CDR3 region has 18 residues. Losses at the gene ends were 5 bases for V and 9 bases for J; bases not matched to a gene: 17. This CDR3 is CASRIRDGTSGRAGEQFF. CDR3 in DNA: TGTGCCAGCAGGATACGCGACGGCACTAGCGGGAGGGCCGGTGAGCAGTTCTTC.

In this sample, this clonotype turned up many times. The chain joins TRBV5-6 to TRBJ1-2; the D is unclear. Trimming stripped 2 bases from V and 8 bases from J, with 16 bases between. The CDR3 consists of 14 residues. CDR1 is SGHDT and CDR2 is YYEEEE in the germline V gene. CDR3 bases: TGTGCCAGCAGCTTCATTGAGGGCATCAACGGCTACACCTTC. Protein: CASSFIEGINGYTF.

This clonotype was counted ten times or more. This chain joins TRBV10-3 and TRBJ2-7; 7 bases fit TRBD1. In germline, CDR1 is ENHRY, CDR2 SYGVKD. The CDR3 has 17 residues. The J segment lost 3 bases and the V segment lost 5 bases, leaving 16 bases of the junction unmatched. CDR3 protein: CAISMTGTGTEIYEQYF. The DNA for the CDR3 is TGTGCCATCAGTATGACCGGTACCGGGACAGAGATCTACGAGCAGTACTTC.

This clonotype was seen at least ten times. DNA for the CDR3: TGTGCCACCAGCAGAGGTTTGGGACAGGGAACCTACGAGCAGTACTTC. This codes for CATSRGLGQGTYEQYF. This chain connects TRBV15 to TRBJ2-7; TRBD1 aligns across 9 bases. The CDR3 length is 16 residues. Per the germline V gene, CDR1 is LNHNV and CDR2 is YYDKDF (reference sequence). Trimming removed 1 base from V and 2 bases from J; junction bases left unmatched: 6.

This clonotype was observed at least ten times. CDR3 DNA sequence: TGTGCCAGCAGTTTTGAGGCCATGCCTAACTATGGCTACACCTTC. Translation gives CASSFEAMPNYGYTF. V is TRBV28 and J is TRBJ1-2; D ambiguous. Per the germline V gene, CDR1 is MDHEN and CDR2 is SYDVKM. The V end was cut by 3 bases, the J end by 0 bases, with 11 bases between. CDR3 length: 15 residues.